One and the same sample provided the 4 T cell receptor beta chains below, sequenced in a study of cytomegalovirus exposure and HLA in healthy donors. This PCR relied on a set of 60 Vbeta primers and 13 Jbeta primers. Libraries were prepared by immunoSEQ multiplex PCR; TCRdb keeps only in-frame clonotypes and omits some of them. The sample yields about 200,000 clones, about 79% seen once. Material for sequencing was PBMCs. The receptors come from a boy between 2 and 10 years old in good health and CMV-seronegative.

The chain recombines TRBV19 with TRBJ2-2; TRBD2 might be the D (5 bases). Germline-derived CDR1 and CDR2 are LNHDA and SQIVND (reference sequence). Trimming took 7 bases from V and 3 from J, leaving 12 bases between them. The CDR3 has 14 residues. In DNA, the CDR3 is TGTGCCAGTATCGGGGATCGGGACACCGGGGAGCTGTTTTTT. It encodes CASIGDRDTGELFF.

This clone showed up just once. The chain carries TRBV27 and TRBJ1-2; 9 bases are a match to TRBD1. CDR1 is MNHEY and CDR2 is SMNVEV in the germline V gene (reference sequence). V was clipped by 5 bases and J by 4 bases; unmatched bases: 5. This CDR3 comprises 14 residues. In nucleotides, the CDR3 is TGTGCCAGCAGTACTGGGACAGGGAGCTATGGCTACACCTTC. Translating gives CASSTGTGSYGYTF.

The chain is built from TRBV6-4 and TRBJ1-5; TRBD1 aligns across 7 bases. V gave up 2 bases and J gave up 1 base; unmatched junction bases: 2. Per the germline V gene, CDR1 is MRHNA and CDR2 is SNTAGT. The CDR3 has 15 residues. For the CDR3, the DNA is TGTGCCAGCAGTGACGAGGGGGCCAGCAATCAGCCCCAGCATTTT. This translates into CASSDEGASNQPQHF.

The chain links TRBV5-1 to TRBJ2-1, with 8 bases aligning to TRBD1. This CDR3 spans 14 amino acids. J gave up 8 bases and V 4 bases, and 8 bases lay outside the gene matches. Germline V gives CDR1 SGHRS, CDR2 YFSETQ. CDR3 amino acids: CASSPDREWDEQFF. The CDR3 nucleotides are TGCGCCAGCAGCCCGGACAGGGAGTGGGATGAGCAGTTCTTC.